This paragraph reports one T cell receptor (beta chain). Authors' analysis steps: Amplified reference gene primers provided the basis for estimating nucleated cell counts. Some clones are missing from TCRdb's copy, which holds only in-frame ones; the method was immunoSEQ multiplex PCR. Clone size and the V and J calls come from that table; the DNA yielded D and trimming. This table holds around 49,000 clones, around 81% found once. This CDR3 comprises 15 residues. The V end lost 2 bases, the J end lost 6 bases, and 18 bases lay between the germline ends. The germline CDR1 and CDR2 sequences are SGHNT and YYREEE (reference sequence). Seattle patients were enrolled during active infection and followed longitudinally. This sample stems from a study of blood T cell repertoires in COVID-19. At the level of the study: PBMCs, B-cell-depleted T cells, or T cells provided the cDNA or gDNA that made up the material.

The TCR sequence derives from a woman of 80 years or more with COVID-19, enrolled during active disease. The rearrangement uses TRBV5-4 and TRBJ2-7, with unresolved D. The sample consisted of peripheral blood. Here the CDR3 DNA reads TGTGCCAGCAGCTTTAATACTCTTTCTTCGAGCGAGCAGTACTTC. Residues: CASSFNTLSSSEQYF.